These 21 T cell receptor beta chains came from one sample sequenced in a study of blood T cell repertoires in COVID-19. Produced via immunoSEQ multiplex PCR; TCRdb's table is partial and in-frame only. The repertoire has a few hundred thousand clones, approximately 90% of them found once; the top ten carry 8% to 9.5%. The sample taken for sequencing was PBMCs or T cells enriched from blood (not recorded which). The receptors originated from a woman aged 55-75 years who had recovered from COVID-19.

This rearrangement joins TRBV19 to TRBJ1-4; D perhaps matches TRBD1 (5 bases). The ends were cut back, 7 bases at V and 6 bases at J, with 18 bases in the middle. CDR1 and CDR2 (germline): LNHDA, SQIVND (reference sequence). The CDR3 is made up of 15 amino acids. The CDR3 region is CASTMGPGDHEKLFF. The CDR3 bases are TGTGCCAGTACCATGGGACCGGGAGATCATGAAAAACTGTTTTTT.

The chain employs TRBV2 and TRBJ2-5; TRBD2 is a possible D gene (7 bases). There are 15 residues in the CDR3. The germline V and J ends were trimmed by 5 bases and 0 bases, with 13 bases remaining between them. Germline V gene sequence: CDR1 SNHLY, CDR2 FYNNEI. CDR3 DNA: TGTGCCAGCAGTAGGGGGGGGGAGTACCAAGAGACCCAGTACTTC. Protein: CASSRGGEYQETQYF.

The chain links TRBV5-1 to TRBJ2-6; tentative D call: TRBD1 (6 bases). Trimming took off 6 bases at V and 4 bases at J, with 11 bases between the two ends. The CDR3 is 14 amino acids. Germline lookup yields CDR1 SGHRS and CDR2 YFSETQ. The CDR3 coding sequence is TGCGCCAGCAATTCAGGGGACGGGGCCAACGTCCTGACTTTC. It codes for CASNSGDGANVLTF.

CDR3 in amino acids: CSGKPGIANEKLFF. The CDR3 DNA sequence: TGCAGCGGAAAACCAGGGATAGCTAATGAAAAACTGTTTTTT. The V gene is TRBV29-1, the J gene TRBJ1-4, with TRBD1 as a possible D gene (5 bases). CDR1 and CDR2 from the germline V gene are SQVTM and ANQGSEA. V was shortened by 7 bases and J by 3 bases, with 15 bases between the two germline ends. The CDR3 contains 14 residues.

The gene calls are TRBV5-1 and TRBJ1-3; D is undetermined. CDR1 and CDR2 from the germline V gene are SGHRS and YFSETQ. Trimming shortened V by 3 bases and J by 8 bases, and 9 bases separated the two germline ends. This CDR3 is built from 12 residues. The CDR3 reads CASSWNSDTIYF. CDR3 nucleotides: TGCGCCAGCAGCTGGAACAGTGACACCATATATTTT.

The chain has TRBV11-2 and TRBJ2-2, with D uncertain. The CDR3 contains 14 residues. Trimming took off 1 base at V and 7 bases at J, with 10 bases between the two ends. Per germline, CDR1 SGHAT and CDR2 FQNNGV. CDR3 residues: CASSLGATDGELFF. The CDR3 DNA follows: TGTGCCAGCAGCTTAGGGGCGACGGACGGGGAGCTGTTTTTT. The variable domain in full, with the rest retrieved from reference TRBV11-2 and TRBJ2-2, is EAGVAQSPRYKIIEKRQSVAFWCNPISGHATLYWYQQILGQGPKLLIQFQNNGVVDDSQLPKDRFSAERLKGVDSTLKIQPAKLEDSAVYLCASSLGATDGELFFGEGSRLTVL.

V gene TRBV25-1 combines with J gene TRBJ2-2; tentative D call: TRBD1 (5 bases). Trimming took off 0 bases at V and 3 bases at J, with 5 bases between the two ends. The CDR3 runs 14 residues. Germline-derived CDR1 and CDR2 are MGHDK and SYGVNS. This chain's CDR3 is CASSEYRDTGELFF. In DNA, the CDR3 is TGTGCCAGCAGTGAATACAGGGACACCGGGGAGCTGTTTTTT.

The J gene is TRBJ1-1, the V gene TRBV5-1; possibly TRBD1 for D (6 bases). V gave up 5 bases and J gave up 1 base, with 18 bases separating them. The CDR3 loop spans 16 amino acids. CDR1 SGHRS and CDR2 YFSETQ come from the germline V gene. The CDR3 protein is CASSLPQGRANTEAFF. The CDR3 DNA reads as TGCGCCAGCAGTTTACCTCAGGGGAGGGCGAACACTGAAGCTTTCTTT.

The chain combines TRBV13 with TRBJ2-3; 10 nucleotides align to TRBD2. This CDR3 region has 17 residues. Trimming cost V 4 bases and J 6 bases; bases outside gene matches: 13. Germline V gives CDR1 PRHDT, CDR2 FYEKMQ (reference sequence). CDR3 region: CASSSPWASGGSDTQYF. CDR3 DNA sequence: TGTGCCAGCAGCTCCCCCTGGGCTAGCGGGGGATCTGATACGCAGTATTTT.

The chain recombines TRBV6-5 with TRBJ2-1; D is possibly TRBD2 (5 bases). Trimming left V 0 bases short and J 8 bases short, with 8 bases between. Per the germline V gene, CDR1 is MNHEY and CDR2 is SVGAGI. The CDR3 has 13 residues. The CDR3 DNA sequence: TGTGCCAGCAGTTACTCGGGAGCAGATGAGCAGTTCTTC. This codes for CASSYSGADEQFF.

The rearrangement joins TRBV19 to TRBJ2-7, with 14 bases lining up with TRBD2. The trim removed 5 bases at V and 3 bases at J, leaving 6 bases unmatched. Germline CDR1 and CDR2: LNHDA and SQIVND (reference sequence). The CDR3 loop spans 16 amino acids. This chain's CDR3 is CASSDPGTSGGYEQYF. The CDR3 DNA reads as TGTGCCAGTAGTGACCCAGGGACTAGCGGGGGCTACGAGCAGTACTTC.

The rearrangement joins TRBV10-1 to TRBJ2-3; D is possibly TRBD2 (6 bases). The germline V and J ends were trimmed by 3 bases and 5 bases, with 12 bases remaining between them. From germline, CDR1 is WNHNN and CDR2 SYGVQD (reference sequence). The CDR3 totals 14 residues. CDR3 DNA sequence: TGCGCCAGCAGTGATGGCGGGGTGAAAGATACGCAGTATTTT. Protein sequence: CASSDGGVKDTQYF.

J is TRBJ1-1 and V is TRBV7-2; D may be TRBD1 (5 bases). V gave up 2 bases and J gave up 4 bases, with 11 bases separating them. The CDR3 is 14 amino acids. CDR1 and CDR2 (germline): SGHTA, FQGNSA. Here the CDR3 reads CASSLSRGGTEAFF. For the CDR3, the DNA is TGTGCCAGCAGCTTATCGCGGGGGGGCACTGAAGCTTTCTTT.

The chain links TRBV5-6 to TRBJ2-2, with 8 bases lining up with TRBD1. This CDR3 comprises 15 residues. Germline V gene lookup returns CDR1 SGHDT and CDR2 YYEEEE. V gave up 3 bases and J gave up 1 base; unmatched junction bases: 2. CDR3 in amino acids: CASSWTGRNTGELFF. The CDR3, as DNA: TGTGCCAGCAGCTGGACAGGGAGGAACACCGGGGAGCTGTTTTTT.

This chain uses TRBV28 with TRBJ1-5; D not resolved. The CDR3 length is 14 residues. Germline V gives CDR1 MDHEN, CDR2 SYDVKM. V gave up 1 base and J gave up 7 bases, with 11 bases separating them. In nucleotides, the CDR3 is TGTGCCAGCAGTTTATCGGCAGCGTTACAGCCCCAGCATTTT. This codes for CASSLSAALQPQHF.

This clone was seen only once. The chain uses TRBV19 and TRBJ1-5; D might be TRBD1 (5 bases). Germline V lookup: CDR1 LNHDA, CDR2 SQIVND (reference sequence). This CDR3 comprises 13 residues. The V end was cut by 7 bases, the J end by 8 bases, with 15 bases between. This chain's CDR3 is CASIEGRGKPQHF. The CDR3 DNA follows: TGTGCCAGTATCGAGGGGCGGGGGAAGCCCCAGCATTTT.

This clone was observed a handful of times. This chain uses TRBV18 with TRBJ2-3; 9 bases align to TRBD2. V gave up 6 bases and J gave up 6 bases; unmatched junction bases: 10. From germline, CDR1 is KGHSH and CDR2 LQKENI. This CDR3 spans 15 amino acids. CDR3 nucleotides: TGTGCCAGCTCCCAATCGGCGGGGGGGCAGGATACGCAGTATTTT. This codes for CASSQSAGGQDTQYF.

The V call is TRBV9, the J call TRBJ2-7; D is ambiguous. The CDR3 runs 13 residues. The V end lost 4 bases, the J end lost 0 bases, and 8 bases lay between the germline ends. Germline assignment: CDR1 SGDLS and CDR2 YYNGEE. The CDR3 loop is CASSQGGSYEQYF. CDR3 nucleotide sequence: TGTGCCAGCAGCCAAGGCGGCTCCTACGAGCAGTACTTC.

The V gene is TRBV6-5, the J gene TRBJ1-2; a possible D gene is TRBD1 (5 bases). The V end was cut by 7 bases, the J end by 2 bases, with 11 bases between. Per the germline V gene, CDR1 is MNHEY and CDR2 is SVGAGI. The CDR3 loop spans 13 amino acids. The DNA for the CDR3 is TGTGCCAGCACCTATGCAGGGAACTATGGCTACACCTTC. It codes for CASTYAGNYGYTF.

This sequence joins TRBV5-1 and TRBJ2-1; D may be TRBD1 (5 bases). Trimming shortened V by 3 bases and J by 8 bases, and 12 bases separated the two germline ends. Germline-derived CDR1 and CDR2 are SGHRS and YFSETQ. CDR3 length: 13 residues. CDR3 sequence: CASSSDMFYEQFF. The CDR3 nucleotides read TGCGCCAGCAGCTCGGACATGTTCTATGAGCAGTTCTTC. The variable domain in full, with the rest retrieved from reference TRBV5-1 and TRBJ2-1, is KAGVTQTPRYLIKTRGQQVTLSCSPISGHRSVSWYQQTPGQGLQFLFEYFSETQRNKGNFPGRFSGRQFSNSRSEMNVSTLELGDSALYLCASSSDMFYEQFFGPGTRLTVL.

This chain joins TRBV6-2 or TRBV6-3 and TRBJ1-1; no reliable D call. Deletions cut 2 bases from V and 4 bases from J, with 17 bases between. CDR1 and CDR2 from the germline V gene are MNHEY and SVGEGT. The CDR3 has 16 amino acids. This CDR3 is CASSYSSGGGGTEAFF. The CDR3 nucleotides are TGTGCCAGCAGTTACAGTTCTGGTGGAGGCGGCACTGAAGCTTTCTTT.